One and the same sample provided the 30 T cell receptor beta chains below, sequenced in a study of T cells in Graves' hyperthyroidism and ophthalmopathy. TCR beta CDR3 region amplification was performed from RNA transcripts. TCR CDR3 regions were first amplified by RT-PCR with HTBI primers. TCRdb fed the multiplex PCR reads into MiXCR, producing one record per CDR3 protein. This table has 250,000 to 350,000 distinct CDR3 sequences, 16% appearing once. Material: blood. These receptor sequences come from a man aged 25-40 years with Graves' hyperthyroidism.

This clonotype showed up many times. At one end the junction does not follow the germline gene, possibly because of a read error. The chain employs TRBV28 and TRBJ2-3, with unresolved D. Per germline, CDR1 MDHEN and CDR2 SYDVKM. The CDR3 length is 12 residues. The CDR3 here is CASSLTTDTQYF. The CDR3, as DNA: TGCGCCAGCAGCCTGACTACAGATACGCAGTATTTT.

The rearrangement uses TRBV20-1 and TRBJ2-5, with 12 nucleotides matching TRBD2. V gave up 3 bases and J gave up 5 bases; unmatched junction bases: 10. The CDR3 contains 16 residues. Germline V lookup: CDR1 DFQATT, CDR2 SNEGSKA (reference sequence). DNA of the CDR3: TGCAGTGCTAGTCCCTCTAGCGGGAGGGCCGGCGAGACCCAGTACTTC. It encodes CSASPSSGRAGETQYF.

This clonotype showed up many times. This chain joins TRBV16 and TRBJ2-1, with D hard to call. This CDR3 comprises 16 residues. V lost 1 base to trimming and J lost 0 bases, with 10 bases between them. Per the germline V gene, CDR1 is KGHSY and CDR2 is FQNENV. The CDR3 sequence is CASSQYRRYSYNEQFF. The CDR3 DNA follows: TGTGCCAGCAGCCAATACCGTAGATACTCCTACAATGAGCAGTTCTTC.

With regard to this clonotype: The junction departs from germline at one end; a sequencing error may be responsible. The V gene is TRBV2, the J gene TRBJ2-3, with 7 bases fitting TRBD2. CDR3 length: 15 amino acids. The germline V gene encodes CDR1 SNHLY and CDR2 FYNNEI. The CDR3 protein is CASTPRGVSTDTRYF. CDR3 sequence (DNA): TGTGCCAGCACCCCCCGGGGGGTTAGCACAGATACGCGGTATTTT. Variable domain in full (rest from reference TRBV2 and TRBJ2-3): EPEVTQTPSHQVTQMGQEVILRCVPISNHLYFYWYRQILGQKVEFLVSFYNNEISEKSEIFDDQFSVERPDGSNFTLKIRSTKLEDSAMYFCASTPRGVSTDTRYFGPGTRLTVL.

This clonotype was seen a few times. The chain links TRBV3-1 to TRBJ2-5; a possible D gene is TRBD2 (6 bases). Trimming pared 3 bases from V and 9 bases from J, leaving 23 bases between. Germline CDR1 LGHDT, CDR2 YNNKEL (reference sequence). The CDR3 consists of 16 residues. CDR3 sequence (DNA): TGTGCCAGCAGCCAGGACTATGGGCCGCGGGGACGAGCCCAGTACTTC. It codes for CASSQDYGPRGRAQYF.

Note on this clonotype: A much larger clone is a single base away; this may be a read error. V usage is TRBV3-1 and J usage is TRBJ2-1, with D tentatively TRBD2 (5 bases). There are 15 residues in the CDR3. Germline V CDR1 and CDR2: LGHDT, YNNKEL (reference sequence). The CDR3 loop is CASSQSSDSYNDQFF. CDR3 bases: TGTGCCAGCAGCCAATCTTCGGACTCCTACAATGATCAGTTCTTC.

This chain joins TRBV7-2 and TRBJ1-1; D is perhaps TRBD1 (5 bases). Germline V gene data show CDR1 as SGHTA and CDR2 as FQGNSA. The CDR3 has 13 amino acids. V was clipped by 5 bases and J by 5 bases, with 12 bases between them. The CDR3 region has the DNA TGTGCCAGCAGCGCCCAGGGTTGGACTGAAGCTTTCTTT. Encoded protein: CASSAQGWTEAFF.

This clonotype showed up just a few times. A much larger clone differs by one base, so this may be a read error. The rearrangement joins TRBV18 to TRBJ2-1; no firm D call. Germline CDR1 is KGHSH and CDR2 is LQKENI. The CDR3 has 14 residues. V was shortened by 2 bases and J by 8 bases, with 13 bases between the two germline ends. Here the CDR3 reads CASSPLAPGDEQFF. As DNA, the CDR3 is TGTGCCAGCTCACCATTGGCCCCTGGGGATGAGCAGTTCTTC. Looking up the rest from reference TRBV18 and TRBJ2-1 gives the full variable domain: NAGVMQNPRHLVRRRGQEARLRCSPMKGHSHVYWYRQLPEEGLKFMVYLQKENIIDESGMPKERFSAEFPKEGPSILRIQQVVRGDSAAYFCASSPLAPGDEQFFGPGTRLTVL.

At least ten counts were recorded for this clonotype. The germline gene is not matched at one end of the junction; a read error may be the cause. The chain employs TRBV28 and TRBJ2-7; weak D call: TRBD2 (5 bases). CDR3 size: 15 residues. Looked up from germline, CDR1 is MDHEN and CDR2 is SYDVKM. DNA for the CDR3: TGCGCCAGCAGTTTTTATACCCGGGGTTCCTACGAGCAGTACTTC. Translation: CASSFYTRGSYEQYF.

This clonotype was counted at least ten times. The chain is built from TRBV10-3 and TRBJ2-7, with D hard to call. Trimming removed 8 bases from V and 0 bases from J, with 8 bases in between. The CDR3 length is 12 residues. The germline V gene has CDR1 ENHRY and CDR2 SYGVKD. CDR3: CAIGSFSYEQYF. Here the CDR3 DNA reads TGTGCCATCGGTAGTTTCTCCTACGAGCAGTACTTC.

As concerns this clonotype: A read error may be the cause here, since a much bigger clone is one base away. The chain combines TRBV5-6 with TRBJ2-7; D gene uncertain. Looked up from germline, CDR1 is SGHDT and CDR2 is YYEEEE. This CDR3 is 13 amino acids long. The CDR3 region is CVSSLGPLGEQYF. The CDR3 DNA reads as TGTGTCAGCAGCTTAGGACCCCTTGGGGAGCAGTACTTC.

The V call is TRBV7-9, the J call TRBJ1-2, with D unresolved. Germline CDR1 reads SEHNR; CDR2 reads FQNEAQ (reference sequence). This CDR3 spans 13 amino acids. The V end was cut by 5 bases, the J end by 3 bases, with 10 bases between. This CDR3 reads CASSPGTYYGYTF. Here the CDR3 DNA reads TGTGCCAGCAGCCCTGGCACCTACTATGGCTACACCTTC.

In this sample, this clonotype turned up many times. The chain joins TRBV20-1 to TRBJ2-7; TRBD1 might be the D (5 bases). The V gene lost 2 bases and the J gene lost 6 bases, with 14 bases spanning the gap. Germline V gene lookup returns CDR1 DFQATT and CDR2 SNEGSKA (reference sequence). CDR3 length: 13 residues. The CDR3 region has the DNA TGCAGTGCTAGACGCAGGGCGCATCCCGAGCAGTACTTC. Its translation is CSARRRAHPEQYF.

This clonotype occurred many times. The V call is TRBV12-3 or TRBV12-4, the J call TRBJ2-1; 13 nucleotides agree with TRBD2. The CDR3 spans 15 residues. The trim removed 8 bases at V and 6 bases at J, leaving 7 bases unmatched. CDR3 nucleotides: TGTGCCAGCGCCCCGACTAGCGGGGGGTCCAATGAGCAGTTCTTC. Encoded protein: CASAPTSGGSNEQFF.

This clonotype was detected ten times or more. The DNA of the CDR3 is TGTGCCAGCAGCGGGACGGACTATGGCTACACCTTC. The encoded protein is CASSGTDYGYTF. This chain connects TRBV2 to TRBJ1-2; D is possibly TRBD1 (5 bases). CDR1 and CDR2 (germline): SNHLY, FYNNEI. Trimming stripped 6 bases from V and 3 bases from J, with 8 bases between. CDR3 length: 12 amino acids.

This chain joins TRBV4-1 and TRBJ2-2; 11 nucleotides align to TRBD2. Germline CDR1 and CDR2: MGHRA and YSYEKL. Germline trimming cut 6 bases from V and 4 bases from J; bases unmatched to any gene: 10. The CDR3 is 17 residues long. The CDR3 region has the DNA TGCGCCAGCAGGACTAGCGGGGCTCGCGGGATCACCGGGGAGCTGTTTTTT. It encodes CASRTSGARGITGELFF.

On this clonotype itself: Possible read error: a much larger clone is one base away. This chain joins TRBV20-1 and TRBJ2-5; 10 bases are shared with TRBD1. Germline assignment: CDR1 DFQATT and CDR2 SNEGSKA (reference sequence). The CDR3 runs to 14 residues. The CDR3 sequence is CSASSTGGGETRYF. Written as DNA, the CDR3 is TGCAGTGCTAGCTCGACAGGGGGCGGGGAGACCCGGTACTTC.

This clonotype was counted many times. The chain employs TRBV3-1 and TRBJ2-1; TRBD1 or TRBD2 may be the D gene (7 bases each). V was pared by 4 bases and J by 4 bases, with 17 bases between. Germline V lookup: CDR1 LGHDT, CDR2 YNNKEL (reference sequence). The CDR3 spans 16 residues. The CDR3, as DNA: TGTGCCAGCAGCCCAGGGACAGCGGGACTTTACAATGAGCAGTTCTTC. It yields the protein CASSPGTAGLYNEQFF.

This clonotype was seen a few times. The chain combines TRBV7-9 with TRBJ2-1; D is perhaps TRBD1 (6 bases). The CDR3 loop spans 14 amino acids. Germline-derived CDR1 and CDR2 are SEHNR and FQNEAQ (reference sequence). Trimming left V 1 base short and J 6 bases short, with 10 bases between. The CDR3 spells CASSLVQGSNEQFF. The CDR3 nucleotides are TGTGCCAGCAGCTTAGTACAGGGCTCCAATGAGCAGTTCTTC.

About this clonotype: A junction end diverges from the germline sequence, so it may reflect a read error. V gene TRBV5-6 combines with J gene TRBJ1-1; D gene ambiguous. Germline V CDR1 and CDR2: SGHDT, YYEEEE. The CDR3 extends over 13 amino acids. The CDR3 sequence is CASSLVGNPEAFF. CDR3 in DNA: TGTGCCAGCAGCTTGGTAGGGAACCCTGAAGCTTTCTTT.

This clonotype was counted many times. CDR3 nucleotide sequence: TGTGCCAGCAGTTACTCGGGGCCAGACGCGGATACGCAGTATTTT. Translation gives CASSYSGPDADTQYF. The V and J genes are TRBV6-5 and TRBJ2-3; perhaps TRBD1 as D (5 bases). V was trimmed by 0 bases and J by 6 bases, leaving 13 bases between them. CDR1 and CDR2 (germline): MNHEY, SVGAGI. CDR3 length: 15 residues.

The chain has TRBV6-1 and TRBJ1-4, with D perhaps matching TRBD1 (6 bases). V shed 10 bases and J shed 5 bases, with 23 bases lying between them. Germline CDR1 is MNHNS and CDR2 is SASEGT. CDR3 size: 16 residues. The CDR3, as DNA: TGTGCCACAAGTGCCCACGACCGGGGGCGAAATGAAAAACTGTTTTTT. Translation: CATSAHDRGRNEKLFF.

The chain employs TRBV2 and TRBJ2-2, with 8 bases matching TRBD1. V dropped 5 bases and J dropped 3; count of bases not matched to a gene: 5. CDR3 size: 15 residues. Germline-derived CDR1 and CDR2 are SNHLY and FYNNEI. CDR3 DNA sequence: TGTGCCAGCAGTCCGGACAGGGTGGACACCGGGGAGCTGTTTTTT. Its protein is CASSPDRVDTGELFF.

In this sample, this clonotype turned up many times. V gene TRBV6-2 or TRBV6-3 combines with J gene TRBJ2-7, with D perhaps matching TRBD1 (6 bases). CDR3 length: 16 residues. V was clipped by 0 bases and J by 3 bases, with 15 bases between them. Germline CDR1 MNHEY, CDR2 SVGEGT. The CDR3 spells CASSYSTRGHGYEQYF. The CDR3 DNA follows: TGTGCCAGCAGTTACTCGACCAGGGGACATGGCTACGAGCAGTACTTC.

The V gene is TRBV13, the J gene TRBJ2-6; TRBD2 is a possible D gene (6 bases). The germline CDR1 and CDR2 sequences are PRHDT and FYEKMQ (reference sequence). The V end was cut by 5 bases, the J end by 0 bases, with 14 bases between. This CDR3 has 17 residues. The CDR3 sequence is CASSPGGGISGANVLTF. As DNA, the CDR3 is TGTGCCAGCAGCCCCGGAGGCGGGATCTCTGGGGCCAACGTCCTGACTTTC.

V usage is TRBV5-1 and J usage is TRBJ2-5; D could derive from TRBD1 or TRBD2 (5 bases each). V lost 4 bases and J lost 5, with 12 bases in between. There are 13 residues in the CDR3. Germline values: CDR1 SGHRS, CDR2 YFSETQ. The CDR3 protein is CASSQGSVETQYF. The CDR3 DNA reads as TGCGCCAGCAGCCAGGGTAGCGTCGAGACCCAGTACTTC. The full variable domain, rest sourced from reference TRBV5-1 and TRBJ2-5, is KAGVTQTPRYLIKTRGQQVTLSCSPISGHRSVSWYQQTPGQGLQFLFEYFSETQRNKGNFPGRFSGRQFSNSRSEMNVSTLELGDSALYLCASSQGSVETQYFGPGTRLLVL.

V gene TRBV20-1 combines with J gene TRBJ2-7, with 9 bases lining up with TRBD2. The trim removed 7 bases at V and 5 bases at J, leaving 9 bases unmatched. This CDR3 spans 13 amino acids. Germline V gene sequence: CDR1 DFQATT, CDR2 SNEGSKA (reference sequence). CDR3 residues: CSVLGLATNEQYF. Here the CDR3 DNA reads TGCAGTGTGCTAGGACTAGCGACCAACGAGCAGTACTTC.

The chain combines TRBV30 with TRBJ1-2, with D uncertain. Germline V gene lookup returns CDR1 GTSNPN and CDR2 SVGIG (reference sequence). The CDR3 totals 11 residues. V dropped 4 bases and J dropped 10 bases, with 13 bases sitting between them. Here the CDR3 reads CAWTLRRTYTF. The CDR3 DNA sequence: TGTGCCTGGACCCTCAGGAGGACCTACACCTTC. The variable domain in full, completed from reference TRBV30 and TRBJ1-2, reads SQTIHQWPATLVQPVGSPLSLECTVEGTSNPNLYWYRQAAGRGLQLLFYSVGIGQISSEVPQNLSASRPQDRQFILSSKKLLLSDSGFYLCAWTLRRTYTFGSGTRLTVV.

The chain recombines TRBV6-2 or TRBV6-3 with TRBJ2-2, with 9 bases aligning to TRBD1. Per germline, CDR1 MNHEY and CDR2 SVGEGT. The CDR3 is 19 amino acids. V dropped 6 bases and J dropped 1; count of bases not matched to a gene: 15. CDR3 sequence (DNA): TGTGCCAGCAGACGGACAGGGGAAACCCTTTTACAGAACACCGGGGAGCTGTTTTTT. This codes for CASRRTGETLLQNTGELFF.

This clonotype was observed at least ten times. The rearrangement links TRBV28 to TRBJ1-6, with unresolved D. The CDR3 is made up of 12 amino acids. Germline values: CDR1 MDHEN, CDR2 SYDVKM. V lost 2 bases to trimming and J lost 9 bases, with 5 bases between them. DNA of the CDR3: TGTGCCAGCAGTTTACTGGGTTCACCCCTCCACTTT. This translates into CASSLLGSPLHF.